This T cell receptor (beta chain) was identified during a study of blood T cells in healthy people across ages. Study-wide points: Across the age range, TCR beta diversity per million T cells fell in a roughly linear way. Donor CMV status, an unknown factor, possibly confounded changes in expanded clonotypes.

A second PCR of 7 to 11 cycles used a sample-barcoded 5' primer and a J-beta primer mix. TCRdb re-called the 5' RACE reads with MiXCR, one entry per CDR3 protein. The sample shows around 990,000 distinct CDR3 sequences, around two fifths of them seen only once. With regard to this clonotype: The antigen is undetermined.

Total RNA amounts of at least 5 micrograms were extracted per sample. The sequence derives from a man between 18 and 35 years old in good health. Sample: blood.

The CDR3 DNA follows: TGCAGTGCTAGAGATCTTTACGTGGCCAATAATGAAAAACTGTTTTTT. Translating it yields CSARDLYVANNEKLFF. This chain uses TRBV20-1 with TRBJ1-4, with unresolved D. Germline V gene lookup returns CDR1 DFQATT and CDR2 SNEGSKA (reference sequence). With 0 bases removed from V and 4 bases from J, the gap between germline ends came to 15 bases. The CDR3 spans 16 residues.